The table lists the clone carrying this TCR beta chain with a few counts. Its antigen remains unknown. The record originates from a study of Graves' ophthalmopathy and Graves' hyperthyroidism. General study findings and limits: Discrimination between ophthalmopathy and stable hyperthyroidism by a 13-signature model showed more than 85% sensitivity and about 80% specificity.

CDR3 size: 14 residues. V was trimmed by 0 bases and J by 3 bases, leaving 10 bases between them. From germline, CDR1 is SGHRS and CDR2 YFSETQ. Transcripts of RNA were the source for amplifying TCR beta CDR3 regions. Second-round multiplex PCR came after first-round RT-PCR with HTBI primers. Each CDR3 protein is one row after TCRdb ran MiXCR on the multiplex PCR reads. The data contain around 1,200,000 distinct CDR3 sequences, approximately 35% of them singletons. The clonotype was recovered from an adult man with Graves' hyperthyroidism. What was sequenced was peripheral blood or thyroid tissue (not recorded which). The chain joins TRBV5-1 to TRBJ2-7; possibly TRBD1 for D (6 bases). The CDR3 DNA is TGCGCCAGCAGCTTGGAACAGGGAAACTACGAGCAGTACTTC. This sequence encodes CASSLEQGNYEQYF.